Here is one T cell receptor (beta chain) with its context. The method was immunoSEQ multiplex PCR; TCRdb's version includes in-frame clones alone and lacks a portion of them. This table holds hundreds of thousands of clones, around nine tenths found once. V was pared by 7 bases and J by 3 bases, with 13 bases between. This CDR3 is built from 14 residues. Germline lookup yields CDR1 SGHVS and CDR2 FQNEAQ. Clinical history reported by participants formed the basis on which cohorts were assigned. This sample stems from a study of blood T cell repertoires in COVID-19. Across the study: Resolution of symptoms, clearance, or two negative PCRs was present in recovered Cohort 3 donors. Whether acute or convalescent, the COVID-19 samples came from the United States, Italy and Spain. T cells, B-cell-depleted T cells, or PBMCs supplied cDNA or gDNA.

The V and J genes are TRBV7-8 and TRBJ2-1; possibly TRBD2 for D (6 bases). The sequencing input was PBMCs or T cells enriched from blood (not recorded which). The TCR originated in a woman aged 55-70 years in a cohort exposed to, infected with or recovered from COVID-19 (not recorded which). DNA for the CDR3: TGTGCCAGCACCGGGGGAATCCACTACAATGAGCAGTTCTTC. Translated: CASTGGIHYNEQFF.